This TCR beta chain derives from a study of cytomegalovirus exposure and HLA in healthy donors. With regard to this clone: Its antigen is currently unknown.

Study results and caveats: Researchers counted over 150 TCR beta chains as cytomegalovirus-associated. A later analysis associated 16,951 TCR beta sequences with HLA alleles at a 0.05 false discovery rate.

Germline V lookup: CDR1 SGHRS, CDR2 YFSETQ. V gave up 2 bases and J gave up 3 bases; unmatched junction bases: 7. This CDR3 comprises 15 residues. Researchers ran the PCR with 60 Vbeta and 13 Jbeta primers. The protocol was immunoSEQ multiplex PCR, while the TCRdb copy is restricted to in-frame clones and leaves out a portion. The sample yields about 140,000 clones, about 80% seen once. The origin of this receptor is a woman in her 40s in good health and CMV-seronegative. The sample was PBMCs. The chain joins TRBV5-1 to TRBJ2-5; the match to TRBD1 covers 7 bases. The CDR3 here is CASSFLGGPEETQYF. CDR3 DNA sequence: TGCGCCAGCAGCTTTTTAGGGGGCCCCGAAGAGACCCAGTACTTC.